This record looks at one T cell receptor beta chain sequence and its context. Its antigen remains unidentified. Germline lookup yields CDR1 MGHRA and CDR2 YSYEKL. V dropped 1 base and J dropped 7 bases, with 17 bases sitting between them. CDR3 length: 15 residues. This specimen comes from a study of beta chain features in type 1 diabetes. Study-level results: Here, the possible influence of HLA type (on TCRB rearrangement) remained unresolved. A potential PCR bias toward shorter templates would be equal in patient and control samples.

The isolated RNA, all of it, was reverse transcribed, so expressed TCRB transcripts were what got sequenced. Using immunoSEQ multiplex PCR, the repertoire was profiled, and TCRdb retains in-frame clones only, with some absent. The sample yields almost 350,000 clones, less than 20% seen once. Source material: naive CD4+ T cells from blood. This chain joins TRBV4-1 and TRBJ2-7; D might be TRBD1 (6 bases). The sequence came from a woman in her late teens or twenties in good health. The CDR3: CASSQVTRGRWEQYF. The CDR3 region has the DNA TGCGCCAGCAGCCAAGTTACCAGGGGCCGGTGGGAGCAGTACTTC.